The 14 T cell receptor beta chains below were found in one sample sequenced in a study of T cells in women clearing cervical HPV infection (dated by TCRdb to between 2017 and 2018). The receptor library was made with the immunoSEQ multiplex PCR assay. TCRdb took this table from immuneACCESS and kept in-frame rearrangements with V and J called. Such tables lack part of the clones; where checked against another copy, unresolved V genes explain under half of the gap, and the rest is unexplained. The sample table includes tens of thousands of clones. The top ten clonotypes cover approximately 5.2% of the sample. Sequenced sample: blood buffy coat. The origin of the receptors is a woman between 18 and 70 years old with a cervical HPV16 infection that either progressed to CIN3+ or cleared (not recorded which).

Worth noting for this clone: Germline and junction disagree at one end, which may indicate a read error. Coverage ceases 3 residues before the CDR3 finishes, and the germline J gene fills in the end. The sample holds other DNA sequences that translate to the same CDR3. This chain uses TRBV16 with TRBJ1-3; possibly TRBD1 for D (5 bases). CDR1 and CDR2 (germline): KGHSY, FQNENV. The CDR3 has 20 amino acids. CDR3 sequence: CASSQSAQVVEGGNRNTIYF. CDR3 bases read: TGTGCCAGCAGCCAATCGGCACAGGTTGTTGAAGGAGGTAATCGAAACACG.

CDR3 DNA, as far as it was read: TGTGCCAGCAGCCGGAGGGGCTACGAG. It encodes CASSRRGYE. The complete CDR3 reads CASSRRGYEQYF. The chain employs TRBV28 and TRBJ2-7; D might be TRBD2 (6 bases). The read stops 3 residues short of the end of the CDR3; the missing end is completed from the germline J gene. Germline CDR1 and CDR2: MDHEN and SYDVKM. The length of the CDR3 is 12 residues. Trimming pared 6 bases from V and 3 bases from J, leaving 9 bases between.

With respect to this clone: The read ends 3 residues early relative to the CDR3; the germline J gene fills the gap. V is TRBV5-1 and J is TRBJ1-2, with D uncertain. CDR3 length: 16 residues. Looked up from germline, CDR1 is SGHRS and CDR2 is YFSETQ. The CDR3 sequence is CASSLGLAGSYNDYTF. CDR3 DNA (partial): TGCGCCAGCAGCTTGGGACTAGCGGGCTCCTACAATGAC.

On this clone: Coverage ceases 3 residues before the CDR3 finishes, and the germline J gene fills in the end. This chain uses TRBV19 with TRBJ2-5; TRBD1 might be the D (6 bases). The length of the CDR3 is 20 residues. CDR1 is LNHDA, CDR2 SQIVND, per germline (reference sequence). The ends were cut back, 2 bases at V and 1 base at J, with 26 bases in the middle. CDR3 DNA, as far as it was read: TGTGCCAGTAGTATATACCCCCTACAGGGAAGACAAGGGTCCCAAGAGACC. This codes for CASSIYPLQGRQGSQET. The full CDR3 protein is CASSIYPLQGRQGSQETQYF.

A word on this clone: The read finishes 3 residues shy of the CDR3 end, and the germline J gene is used to complete it. The V gene is TRBV5-1, the J gene TRBJ2-7; 7 nucleotides agree with TRBD1. With V trimmed by 1 base and J by 3 bases, 7 bases remained unmatched. CDR1 is SGHRS and CDR2 is YFSETQ in the germline V gene. There are 15 residues in the CDR3. CDR3 DNA (partial): TGCGCCAGCAGCTTGTCAACAGGGGACCACTACGAG. It yields the protein CASSLSTGDHYE. The CDR3, in full, reads CASSLSTGDHYEQYF.

Partial CDR3 DNA: TGTGCCAGCAGCTTGGTAGCGGACTCCTACAATGAG. Amino acid sequence: CASSLVADSYNE. The entire CDR3 protein reads CASSLVADSYNEQFF. The chain joins TRBV7-3 to TRBJ2-1; D is perhaps TRBD2 (6 bases). The CDR3 is cut off 3 residues early in the read; its end comes from the germline J gene. Trimming removed 3 bases at V and 0 bases at J, with 9 bases between. Per the germline V gene, CDR1 is SGHTA and CDR2 is FQGTGA. The CDR3 has 15 amino acids.

Turning to this clone: The sequenced fragment ends 3 residues before the CDR3 boundary, so the rest is inferred from the germline J gene. V is TRBV12-5 and J is TRBJ2-7, with TRBD1 identical over 11 bases. After removal of 2 bases from V and 3 bases from J, the junction contained 6 bases not matched to a gene. From germline, CDR1 is LGHNT and CDR2 FRNRAP. CDR3 length equals 16 residues. CDR3 DNA (partial): TGTGCTAGTGGTTTGACACCCGGGACAGGGGGCTACGAG. Protein product: CASGLTPGTGGYE. From start to end, the CDR3 is CASGLTPGTGGYEQYF.

Comments on this clone: Read sequence stops 3 residues before the CDR3 end, and the germline J gene provides the missing end. The V and J genes are TRBV20-1 and TRBJ2-3; the match to TRBD1 covers 8 bases. In germline, CDR1 is DFQATT, CDR2 SNEGSKA (reference sequence). This CDR3 region has 16 residues. The ends lost 4 bases at V and 0 bases at J; junction bases unmatched: 9. The CDR3 here is CSATAGQGGSTDTQYF. The covered CDR3 bases are TGCAGTGCTACAGCTGGACAGGGAGGAAGCACAGATACG.

This clone shows up as medium-sized by frequency. The sequenced fragment ends 3 residues before the CDR3 boundary, so the rest is inferred from the germline J gene. The chain has TRBV7-2 and TRBJ1-6; TRBD1 aligns across 8 bases. Unmatched junction bases numbered 5, after V lost 5 bases and J lost 5 bases. CDR3 length equals 15 residues. CDR1 SGHTA and CDR2 FQGNSA come from the germline V gene. The sequenced CDR3 bases are TGTGCCAGCAGCCCGCAGACAGGGGATAATTCACCC. Translated: CASSPQTGDNSP. The entire CDR3 reads CASSPQTGDNSPLHF.

On this clone itself: The read finishes 3 residues shy of the CDR3 end, and the germline J gene is used to complete it. The chain uses TRBV5-1 and TRBJ2-7; tentatively, D is TRBD1 (5 bases). Germline lookup yields CDR1 SGHRS and CDR2 YFSETQ. The V end was cut by 4 bases, the J end by 0 bases, with 17 bases between. The CDR3 has 16 residues. CDR3 loop: CASSPARVGVSYEQYF. CDR3 bases read: TGCGCCAGCAGCCCAGCCCGGGTAGGGGTCTCCTACGAG.

With regard to this clone: The sequence runs out 3 residues before the end of the CDR3; the remainder is reconstructed from the germline J gene. The chain couples TRBV20-1 to TRBJ2-1; TRBD2 agrees at 9 bases. V lost 2 bases to trimming and J lost 6 bases; unmatched junction nucleotides: 8. This CDR3 contains 15 residues. Looked up from germline, CDR1 is DFQATT and CDR2 is SNEGSKA (reference sequence). The CDR3 bases that were read are TGCAGTGCTAGAAAACGAGGGACTAGCCTCAATGAG. It translates to CSARKRGTSLNE. The whole CDR3 protein is CSARKRGTSLNEQFF.

A note on this clone: Read coverage stops 3 residues before the CDR3 terminus; the germline J gene supplies the remainder. This chain connects TRBV9 to TRBJ1-4, with 8 bases matching TRBD1. From germline, CDR1 is SGDLS and CDR2 YYNGEE. The V gene end was trimmed by 4 bases and the J gene end by 2 bases; junction bases not matched to a gene: 4. CDR3 length: 15 residues. CDR3 in amino acids: CASSRTGSTNEKLFF. The covered CDR3 bases are TGTGCCAGCAGCAGGACAGGGTCCACTAATGAAAAA.

Note on this clone: The CDR3 end is not reached by the read, which stops 3 residues before it; the germline J gene fills it in. This chain links TRBV20-1 with TRBJ2-1, with 9 positions matching TRBD1. This CDR3 has 14 residues. Trimming took 5 bases from V and 5 from J; bases not matched to a gene: 7. Germline loops: CDR1 DFQATT, CDR2 SNEGSKA (reference sequence). The part of the CDR3 DNA that was read is TGCAGTGCTGGGGGGGACAGGGCAAACAATGAG. It is translated as CSAGGDRANNE. The entire CDR3 protein is CSAGGDRANNEQFF.

A word on this clone: Coverage ceases 3 residues before the CDR3 finishes, and the germline J gene fills in the end. V and J are TRBV19 and TRBJ2-2, with 10 bases matching TRBD1. Trimming cost V 8 bases and J 6 bases; bases outside gene matches: 6. Per the germline V gene, CDR1 is LNHDA and CDR2 is SQIVND (reference sequence). The CDR3 sequence is 14 residues long. CDR3 residues: CASRGTGVAGELFF. The DNA read from the CDR3 is TGTGCCAGTCGTGGGACAGGGGTTGCCGGGGAG.